The clone carrying this TCR beta chain appeared many times. Its antigen is unknown. This entry belongs to a study of T cells in Graves' hyperthyroidism and ophthalmopathy. Study-wide results and limits: Model-based prediction identified ophthalmopathy a median around 6.5 months prior to its onset.

An absence of ophthalmopathy progression within 18 months meant stable Graves' hyperthyroidism. Diagnoses used clinical symptoms, serum thyroxine and TRAb, thyroid ultrasound and orbital computed tomography. Amplified TCR beta CDR3 regions derived from RNA transcripts. HTBI primers were used for first-round RT-PCR of the TCR CDR3. Each CDR3 protein gets one entry after TCRdb re-called the multiplex PCR reads with MiXCR. The sample lists fewer than 600,000 distinct CDR3 sequences; around 15% were seen once. CDR1 is SGHKS and CDR2 is YYEKEE in the germline V gene (reference sequence). V dropped 2 bases and J dropped 0 bases, with 7 bases sitting between them. The CDR3 is 14 amino acids.

The V call is TRBV5-5, the J call TRBJ2-3, with D uncertain. The specimen sequenced was blood. The sequence was obtained from a middle-aged woman with Graves' hyperthyroidism. The CDR3 spells CASSFPGSTDTQYF. The CDR3 DNA is TGTGCCAGCAGCTTTCCAGGAAGCACAGATACGCAGTATTTT.